Below, one TCR beta chain is given with its context. Its antigen is unidentified. The data were taken from a study of T cell responses to AZD1222 COVID-19 vaccine. Clones were read by immunoSEQ multiplex PCR, and TCRdb kept only the in-frame ones, dropping some. Of some 150,000 clones detected, roughly 86% appear once; the ten largest clones hold 5.1%. Study-level points and caveats: Nearly half of the spike-specific TCRs reportedly recognize variant regions that carry no mutations. Donors were largely white British and mainly female; clonal diversity was possibly underestimated.

Both about-4-week and about-12-week second-dose recipients were combined. There are 13 residues in the CDR3. The V end lost 7 bases, the J end lost 1 base, and 10 bases lay between the germline ends. The sequenced sample was peripheral blood, obtained 28 days after the second AZD1222 dose. The origin of this receptor is an adult who received the AZD1222 COVID-19 vaccine. The chain couples TRBV12-3 or TRBV12-4 to TRBJ1-2; the D is unclear. CDR3 amino acids: CASTPDGNYGYTF. In nucleotides, the CDR3 is TGTGCCAGCACTCCGGACGGTAACTATGGCTACACCTTC.